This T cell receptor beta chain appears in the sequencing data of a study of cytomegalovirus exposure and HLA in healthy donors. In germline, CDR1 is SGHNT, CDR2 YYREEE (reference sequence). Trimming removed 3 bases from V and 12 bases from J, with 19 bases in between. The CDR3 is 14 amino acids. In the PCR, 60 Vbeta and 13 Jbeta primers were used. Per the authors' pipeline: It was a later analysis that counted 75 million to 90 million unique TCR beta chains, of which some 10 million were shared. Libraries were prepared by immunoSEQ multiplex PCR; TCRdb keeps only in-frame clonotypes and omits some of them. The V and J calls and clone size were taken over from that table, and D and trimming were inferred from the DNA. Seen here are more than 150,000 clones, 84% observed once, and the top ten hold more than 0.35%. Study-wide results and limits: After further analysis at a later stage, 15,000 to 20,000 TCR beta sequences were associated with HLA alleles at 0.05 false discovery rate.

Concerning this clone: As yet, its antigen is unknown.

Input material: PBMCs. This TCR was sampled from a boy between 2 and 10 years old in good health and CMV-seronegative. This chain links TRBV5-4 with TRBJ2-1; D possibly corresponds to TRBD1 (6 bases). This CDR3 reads CASSSINYRDGQFF. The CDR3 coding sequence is TGTGCCAGCAGCTCCATAAATTACAGGGATGGGCAGTTCTTC.